Presented here are 10 T cell receptor beta chains from one specimen sequenced in a study of human T cells and chemical hapten exposure. Regarding time point: pre-sensitization, week 0. The treatment was: therapeutic diphenylcyclopropenone sensitization with weekly scalp DPC. Using its own MiXCR run on the RACE reads, TCRdb lists one record per CDR3 protein. The sample has over 300,000 distinct CDR3 sequences; 4.5% to 6% are singletons. Sequenced material: whole blood, taken in connection with sensitization to the hapten diphenylcyclopropenone (DPC). The receptor set was obtained from a woman aged 45 to 65 with alopecia areata. Some clones in this sample may be carry-over from other donors' samples.

This chain uses TRBV27 with TRBJ1-1, with D maybe TRBD1 (5 bases). CDR1 is MNHEY and CDR2 is SMNVEV in the germline V gene (reference sequence). V gave up 8 bases and J gave up 4 bases, with 14 bases separating them. The CDR3 is made up of 13 amino acids. The CDR3 nucleotides are TGTGCCAGCGTAAGGGGTTTCGGCACTGAAGCTTTCTTT. As protein: CASVRGFGTEAFF.

This clonotype showed up many times. V usage is TRBV3-1 and J usage is TRBJ2-1; 14 nucleotides align to TRBD2. Trimming took 1 base from V and 8 from J; bases not matched to a gene: 1. CDR1 is LGHDT and CDR2 is YNNKEL in the germline V gene (reference sequence). The CDR3 is made up of 15 amino acids. CDR3 nucleotide sequence: TGTGCCAGCAGCCAAGGACTAGCGGGAGGGGATGAGCAGTTCTTC. Translating it yields CASSQGLAGGDEQFF.

This clonotype was seen repeatedly, ten times or more. The genes are TRBV5-1 and TRBJ1-1; 7 nucleotides line up with TRBD1. This CDR3 has 13 amino acids. CDR1 is SGHRS, CDR2 YFSETQ, per germline. The J segment lost 5 bases and the V segment lost 6 bases, leaving 7 bases of the junction unmatched. CDR3 loop: CASTPIQGTEAFF. The CDR3 coding sequence is TGCGCCAGCACCCCCATACAGGGGACTGAAGCTTTCTTT.

This clonotype was seen ten or more times. This chain uses TRBV28 with TRBJ2-7; possibly TRBD2 for D (5 bases). The CDR3 contains 13 residues. Trimming left V 8 bases short and J 6 bases short, with 17 bases between. CDR1 is MDHEN and CDR2 is SYDVKM in the germline V gene. CDR3 sequence: CASCPVEDSEQYF. Written as DNA, the CDR3 is TGTGCCAGCTGCCCCGTGGAGGACTCCGAGCAGTACTTC.

This sequence joins TRBV7-2 and TRBJ2-2, with D uncertain. There are 14 residues in the CDR3. Trimming removed 6 bases from V and 2 bases from J, with 10 bases in between. Germline loops: CDR1 SGHTA, CDR2 FQGNSA. The CDR3 reads CASRRQTNTGELFF. Written as DNA, the CDR3 is TGTGCCAGCAGGAGGCAGACCAACACCGGGGAGCTGTTTTTT.

This clonotype was detected ten times or more. The CDR3 sequence: CASSPLGASGRETQYF. CDR3 sequence (DNA): TGTGCCAGCAGTCCCCTTGGGGCTAGCGGGAGGGAGACCCAGTACTTC. The chain couples TRBV25-1 to TRBJ2-5; 11 bases agree with TRBD2. From germline, CDR1 is MGHDK and CDR2 SYGVNS. Unmatched junction bases numbered 10, after V lost 5 bases and J lost 5 bases. The CDR3 loop spans 16 amino acids.

This clonotype was seen ten or more times. This chain joins TRBV3-1 and TRBJ2-2, with 8 nucleotides matching TRBD1. V dropped 1 base and J dropped 6; count of bases not matched to a gene: 13. CDR1 and CDR2 from the germline V gene are LGHDT and YNNKEL (reference sequence). This CDR3 is built from 18 residues. CDR3 DNA sequence: TGTGCCAGCAGCCAAGTGGGGGCAGGACAGGGCCGGTCCGGGGAGCTGTTTTTT. The encoded protein is CASSQVGAGQGRSGELFF.

This clonotype was observed at least ten times. The chain joins TRBV9 to TRBJ2-7; tentative D call: TRBD1 (5 bases). Deletions cut 4 bases from V and 0 bases from J, with 8 bases between. The germline gives CDR1 SGDLS, CDR2 YYNGEE. CDR3 size: 13 residues. CDR3 loop: CASSPGASYEQYF. The CDR3 nucleotides are TGTGCCAGCAGCCCTGGGGCCTCCTACGAGCAGTACTTC.

The chain joins TRBV7-9 to TRBJ2-3; TRBD1 matches at 9 bases. J was trimmed by 4 bases and V by 6 bases; bases with no gene match: 8. Germline lookup yields CDR1 SEHNR and CDR2 FQNEAQ (reference sequence). The CDR3 totals 15 residues. DNA for the CDR3: TGTGCCAGCAGTTCCGGGACAGGGCGCGCAGATACGCAGTATTTT. It translates to CASSSGTGRADTQYF.

V and J are TRBV12-3 or TRBV12-4 and TRBJ2-2; 7 bases fit TRBD1. Trimming took 7 bases from V and 3 from J; bases not matched to a gene: 5. The CDR3 loop spans 14 amino acids. CDR3 bases: TGTGCCAGCACCCAGACAGGGTACACCGGGGAGCTGTTTTTT. It specifies CASTQTGYTGELFF.